The clone carrying this T cell receptor (beta chain) was recorded many times. Its cognate antigen is unknown. This entry belongs to a study of CD8 T cells in ankylosing spondylitis. Each CDR3 protein gets one entry after TCRdb re-called the 5' RACE reads with MiXCR. The table has hundreds of thousands of distinct CDR3 sequences, approximately 8.4% seen once; the top ten hold around 4.8%. Study observations and caveats: It appeared that ankylosing spondylitis blood was characterized by a TCR beta motif of about 8 highly homologous variants. Clones linked with disease were CD8+ and fairly uncommon in the peripheral blood. Disease-associated clones were reportedly significantly overrepresented in matched ankylosing spondylitis synovial fluid.

The CDR3 is 15 amino acids. V lost 4 bases, J lost 0 bases, and 13 bases lay in between. In germline, CDR1 is SGHKS, CDR2 YYEKEE (reference sequence). This chain links TRBV5-5 with TRBJ2-5; tentatively, D is TRBD1 (5 bases). The source is a female donor with ankylosing spondylitis or in good health (not recorded which). Source material: blood, either unsorted or a sorted T cell fraction (not recorded which). The CDR3 DNA is TGTGCCAGCAGCCGCCTTGGACACTACCAAGAGACCCAGTACTTC. This translates into CASSRLGHYQETQYF.